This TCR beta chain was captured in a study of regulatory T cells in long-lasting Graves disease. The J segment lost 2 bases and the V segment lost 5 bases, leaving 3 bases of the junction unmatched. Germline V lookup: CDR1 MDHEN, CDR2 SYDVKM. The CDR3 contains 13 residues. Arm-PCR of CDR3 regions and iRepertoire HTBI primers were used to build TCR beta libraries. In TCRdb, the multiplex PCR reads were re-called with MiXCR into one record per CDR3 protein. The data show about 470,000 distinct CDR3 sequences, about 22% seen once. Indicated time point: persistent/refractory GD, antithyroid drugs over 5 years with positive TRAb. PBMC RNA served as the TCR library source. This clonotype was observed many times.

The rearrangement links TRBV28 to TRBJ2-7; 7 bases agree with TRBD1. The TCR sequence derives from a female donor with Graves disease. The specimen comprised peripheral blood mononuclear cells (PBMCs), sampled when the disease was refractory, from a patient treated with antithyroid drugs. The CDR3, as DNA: TGTGCCAGCAGTCCGGGACAGACCTACGAGCAGTACTTC. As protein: CASSPGQTYEQYF. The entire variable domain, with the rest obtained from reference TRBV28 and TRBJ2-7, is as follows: DVKVTQSSRYLVKRTGEKVFLECVQDMDHENMFWYRQDPGLGLRLIYFSYDVKMKEKGDIPEGYSVSREKKERFSLILESASTNQTSMYLCASSPGQTYEQYFGPGTRLTVT.